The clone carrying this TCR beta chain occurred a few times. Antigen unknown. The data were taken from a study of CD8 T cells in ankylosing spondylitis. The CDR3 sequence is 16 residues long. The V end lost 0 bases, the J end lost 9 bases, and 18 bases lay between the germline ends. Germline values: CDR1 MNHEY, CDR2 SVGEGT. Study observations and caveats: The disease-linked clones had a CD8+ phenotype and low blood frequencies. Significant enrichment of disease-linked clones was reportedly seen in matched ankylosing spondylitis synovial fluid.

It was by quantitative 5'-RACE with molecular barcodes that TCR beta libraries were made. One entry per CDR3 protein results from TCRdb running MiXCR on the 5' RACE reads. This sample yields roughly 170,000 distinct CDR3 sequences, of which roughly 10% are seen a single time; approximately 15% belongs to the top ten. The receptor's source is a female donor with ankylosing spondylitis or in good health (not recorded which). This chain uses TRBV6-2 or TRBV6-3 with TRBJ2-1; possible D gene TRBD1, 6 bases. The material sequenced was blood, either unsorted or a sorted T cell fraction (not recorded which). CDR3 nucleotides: TGTGCCAGCAGTTACTCGGGACATGGGGTGGCAAGTGAGCAGTTCTTC. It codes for CASSYSGHGVASEQFF.